The 8 T cell receptor beta chains in this list originate from one sample, sequenced in a study of control samples from healthy donors and cancer patients. The protocol was immunoSEQ multiplex PCR, while the TCRdb copy is restricted to in-frame clones and leaves out a portion. The table includes around 140,000 clones, about 92% detected once. The specimen was blood. These receptors all come from a woman aged 45-60 years in good health.

V is TRBV10-3 and J is TRBJ2-5; D is perhaps TRBD2 (6 bases). V lost 0 bases to trimming and J lost 5 bases, with 22 bases between them. This CDR3 has 18 residues. CDR1 and CDR2 (germline): ENHRY, SYGVKD. CDR3 residues: CAISESASDGGVRETQYF. In DNA form, the CDR3 reads TGTGCCATCAGTGAGTCCGCGTCCGATGGAGGGGTCCGCGAGACCCAGTACTTC.

The genes are TRBV4-1 and TRBJ1-1; TRBD1 matches 8 bases. Trimming cost V 1 base and J 1 base; bases outside gene matches: 8. CDR3 length equals 17 residues. Germline V gene sequence: CDR1 MGHRA, CDR2 YSYEKL. The CDR3 region has the DNA TGCGCCAGCAGCCAAGCACCCCGGACAGGGTCGAACACTGAAGCTTTCTTT. It specifies CASSQAPRTGSNTEAFF.

This chain joins TRBV5-4 and TRBJ2-7; D is undetermined. The CDR3 extends over 12 amino acids. V lost 0 bases, J lost 4 bases, and 5 bases lay in between. Germline V gives CDR1 SGHNT, CDR2 YYREEE (reference sequence). CDR3 amino acids: CASSLGGYEQYF. Written as DNA, the CDR3 is TGTGCCAGCAGCTTGGGTGGGTACGAGCAGTACTTC.

This rearrangement joins TRBV5-1 to TRBJ2-2; D not certain. The CDR3 runs to 15 residues. Per germline, CDR1 SGHRS and CDR2 YFSETQ. The germline V and J ends were trimmed by 0 bases and 1 base, with 7 bases remaining between them. The CDR3 region has the DNA TGCGCCAGCAGCTTGGCCTCACTGAACACCGGGGAGCTGTTTTTT. It yields the protein CASSLASLNTGELFF.

This chain joins TRBV4-2 and TRBJ2-5; D is possibly TRBD2 (7 bases). V lost 1 base, J lost 4 bases, and 19 bases lay in between. The CDR3 has 17 residues. Germline CDR1 is LGHNA and CDR2 is YNFKEQ. CDR3 amino acids: CASSQVQGRGALETQYF. In DNA form, the CDR3 reads TGTGCCAGCAGCCAAGTTCAGGGACGGGGGGCCCTAGAGACCCAGTACTTC.

The CDR3: CASSLGTSYDEQFF. The CDR3 DNA reads TGTGCCAGCAGCTTAGGGACTAGCTATGATGAGCAGTTCTTC. The rearrangement uses TRBV11-2 and TRBJ2-1; 8 nucleotides line up with TRBD2. The germline CDR1 and CDR2 sequences are SGHAT and FQNNGV. The CDR3 totals 14 residues. J was trimmed by 8 bases and V by 1 base; bases with no gene match: 4.

The CDR3 sequence is CASSPELRSYEQYF. The CDR3 DNA reads as TGTGCCAGCAGCCCAGAGTTGAGGTCCTACGAGCAGTACTTC. V usage is TRBV3-1 (or the pseudogene TRBV3-2) and J usage is TRBJ2-7; D is unclear. V was cut by 4 bases and J by 1 base, with 11 bases left in between. Germline loops: CDR1 LGHDT, CDR2 YNNKEL (reference sequence). The CDR3 is 14 residues long.

The rearrangement links TRBV11-3 to TRBJ2-5; TRBD2 matches at 8 bases. CDR3 length: 15 amino acids. Germline CDR1 SGHNT, CDR2 YENEEA. Losses at the gene ends were 5 bases for V and 5 bases for J; bases not matched to a gene: 10. This chain's CDR3 is CASSRGAGGGETQYF. The CDR3 DNA sequence: TGTGCCAGCAGCCGGGGGGCGGGAGGAGGGGAGACCCAGTACTTC.